What follows are 11 T cell receptor beta chains derived from one specimen sequenced in a study of T cell responses to AZD1222 COVID-19 vaccine. Repertoires were generated with immunoSEQ multiplex PCR, while TCRdb's copy carries only in-frame clones and drops some. The sample holds 120,000 or so clones; just over 90% are singletons and the top ten take 6% to 9%. The specimen comprised peripheral blood, sampled on day 0 of AZD1222 vaccination. These receptors were taken from an adult in good health.

The chain couples TRBV28 to TRBJ2-5; tentative D call: TRBD1 (5 bases). The CDR3 is made up of 15 amino acids. The ends were cut back, 9 bases at V and 5 bases at J, with 22 bases in the middle. Germline V lookup: CDR1 MDHEN, CDR2 SYDVKM. The CDR3 sequence is CASWGPMSVGETQYF. The CDR3 region has the DNA TGTGCCAGTTGGGGCCCTATGTCGGTGGGGGAGACCCAGTACTTC.

The CDR3 loop is CASSATGTGGRAFF. The CDR3 bases are TGTGCCAGCAGCGCAACCGGGACAGGGGGGAGGGCTTTCTTT. The rearrangement uses TRBV25-1 and TRBJ1-1; 11 positions agree with TRBD1. Germline loops: CDR1 MGHDK, CDR2 SYGVNS. Losses at the gene ends were 6 bases for V and 11 bases for J; bases not matched to a gene: 11. CDR3 length: 14 amino acids. Together with reference TRBV25-1 and TRBJ1-1, the CDR3 gives the full variable domain: EADIYQTPRYLVIGTGKKITLECSQTMGHDKMYWYQQDPGMELHLIHYSYGVNSTEKGDLSSESTVSRIRTEHFPLTLESARPSHTSQYLCASSATGTGGRAFFGQGTRLTVV.

This chain links TRBV7-9 with TRBJ1-1, with a possible D match to TRBD1 (6 bases). V was cut by 3 bases and J by 1 base, with 15 bases left in between. The CDR3 runs 16 residues. The germline V gene encodes CDR1 SEHNR and CDR2 FQNEAQ (reference sequence). As DNA, the CDR3 is TGTGCCAGCAGCTTGGAACAGGGTCGGGCGAACACTGAAGCTTTCTTT. This translates into CASSLEQGRANTEAFF.

The rearrangement uses TRBV19 and TRBJ2-5, with D perhaps TRBD1 (6 bases). This CDR3 region has 13 residues. V lost 6 bases and J lost 5, with 13 bases in between. Looked up from germline, CDR1 is LNHDA and CDR2 is SQIVND (reference sequence). The CDR3 nucleotides read TGTGCCAGTAGCACAGGGATCGGCGAGACCCAGTACTTC. As protein: CASSTGIGETQYF.

The chain has TRBV24-1 and TRBJ1-2; unclear D gene. CDR3 length equals 11 residues. Germline values: CDR1 KGHDR, CDR2 SFDVKD. Between the trimmed V and J ends, which lost 0 bases and 8 bases, there was a span of 3 bases. Here the CDR3 reads CATSDLLGYTF. Here the CDR3 DNA reads TGTGCCACCAGTGATTTGCTAGGCTACACCTTC.

V and J are TRBV5-1 and TRBJ2-3; D possibly corresponds to TRBD2 (6 bases). Trimming cost V 6 bases and J 5 bases, with 16 bases left between them. The length of the CDR3 is 14 residues. Germline CDR1 reads SGHRS; CDR2 reads YFSETQ. Here the CDR3 reads CASKEDFGRDTQYF. In nucleotides, the CDR3 is TGCGCCAGCAAAGAGGATTTCGGGAGAGATACGCAGTATTTT.

The V gene is TRBV11-2, the J gene TRBJ2-7; no clear D. The germline V gene encodes CDR1 SGHAT and CDR2 FQNNGV. This CDR3 spans 14 amino acids. Trimming removed 2 bases from V and 3 bases from J, with 11 bases in between. The CDR3 reads CASSLHGKIYEQYF. The DNA of the CDR3 is TGTGCCAGCAGCTTACATGGGAAGATCTACGAGCAGTACTTC.

The chain carries TRBV2 and TRBJ1-4, with D uncertain. The germline V gene has CDR1 SNHLY and CDR2 FYNNEI. Trimming removed 4 bases from V and 0 bases from J, with 6 bases in between. The CDR3 consists of 14 residues. The CDR3 region is CASSASTTNEKLFF. The CDR3 DNA is TGTGCCAGCAGTGCGAGTACAACTAATGAAAAACTGTTTTTT. Based on the CDR3 plus reference TRBV2 and TRBJ1-4, the full variable domain is EPEVTQTPSHQVTQMGQEVILRCVPISNHLYFYWYRQILGQKVEFLVSFYNNEISEKSEIFDDQFSVERPDGSNFTLKIRSTKLEDSAMYFCASSASTTNEKLFFGSGTQLSVL.

This clone has only one observation. The chain employs TRBV10-1 and TRBJ2-7; 11 bases line up with TRBD2. The germline V gene has CDR1 WNHNN and CDR2 SYGVQD (reference sequence). Trimming took 0 bases from V and 9 from J; bases not matched to a gene: 7. The CDR3 sequence is 15 residues long. CDR3 sequence reads: CASSESTSGRVGQYF. The DNA for the CDR3 is TGCGCCAGCAGTGAGTCTACTAGCGGGAGAGTAGGGCAGTACTTC.

This chain uses TRBV27 with TRBJ2-1, with D hard to call. Deletions cut 6 bases from V and 0 bases from J, with 12 bases between. CDR1 is MNHEY and CDR2 is SMNVEV in the germline V gene (reference sequence). CDR3 length: 15 residues. The DNA of the CDR3 is TGTGCCAGCAGGAGCCTTGGTTACTCCTACAATGAGCAGTTCTTC. Its translation: CASRSLGYSYNEQFF.

The chain carries TRBV9 and TRBJ2-1, with D unclear. The germline V and J ends were trimmed by 4 bases and 1 base, with 12 bases remaining between them. Germline CDR1 SGDLS, CDR2 YYNGEE. The CDR3 sequence is 15 residues long. The CDR3 DNA sequence: TGTGCCAGCAGCTCAACTGAGCTGTCCTACAATGAGCAGTTCTTC. Translating it yields CASSSTELSYNEQFF.